This T cell receptor (beta chain) is drawn from a study of low-dose radiotherapy and immunotherapy resistance in tumors. Overall study: Members of Cohort 1 were treated with 0.5 Gy per fraction every 2 weeks. The prescribed total PTV dose was 6.5 Gy. The regimen for patients comprised intravenous nivolumab 240 mg every two weeks plus intravenous ipilimumab 1 mg/kg every six weeks. For four cycles from cycle 1 day 1, patients took 300 mg oral aspirin daily.

TRAV- and TRBV-specific primers, spanning alpha and beta chains, primed first-strand cDNA. TCRs were amplified for roughly 20 PCR cycles with a constant-region primer and V-primer adapter. TCRdb re-called the reads through MiXCR, storing one row per CDR3 protein. The sample lists about 11,000 distinct CDR3 sequences; more than 55% were seen once. Per the germline V gene, CDR1 is SGHAT and CDR2 is FQNNGV. V was pared by 5 bases and J by 0 bases, with 1 base of the junction left unmatched. This CDR3 spans 15 amino acids. The source is a human donor with advanced metastatic prostate, ovarian, gallbladder or colorectal cancer (not recorded which). This table probably holds off-target reads from a library built for another chain. The rearrangement uses TRBV11-2 and TRBJ2-6; 7 nucleotides line up with TRBD1. The CDR3 spells CASSRQGSGANVLTF. The CDR3 bases are TGTGCCAGCAGCCGACAGGGCTCTGGGGCCAACGTCCTGACTTTC.